One sample yielded the 25 T cell receptor beta chains listed below, sequenced in a study of human T cells and chemical hapten exposure. Time point indicated: patch test 2, 6 weeks after DPC sensitization. The treatment: therapeutic diphenylcyclopropenone sensitization with weekly scalp DPC. TCRdb re-called the RACE reads through MiXCR, storing one row per CDR3 protein. Among about 96,000 distinct CDR3 sequences listed, approximately 9.3% were seen once. The source material was whole blood, sampled in connection with sensitization to the hapten diphenylcyclopropenone (DPC). These TCRs come from a woman aged 40 to 50 with alopecia areata. Some clones in this sample may be carry-over from other donors' samples.

This clonotype showed up many times. The gene calls are TRBV30 and TRBJ1-1, with unresolved D. The V gene lost 0 bases and the J gene lost 1 base, with 9 bases spanning the gap. The germline gives CDR1 GTSNPN, CDR2 SVGIG (reference sequence). This CDR3 has 14 residues. CDR3 amino acids: CAWSVGGENTEAFF. CDR3 bases: TGTGCCTGGAGTGTGGGCGGAGAGAACACTGAAGCTTTCTTT.

This clonotype was picked up many times. The V and J genes are TRBV5-1 and TRBJ2-1; either TRBD1 or TRBD2 may supply D (5 bases each). Per the germline V gene, CDR1 is SGHRS and CDR2 is YFSETQ. Trimming pared 0 bases from V and 13 bases from J, leaving 17 bases between. The CDR3 has 14 residues. The CDR3 spells CASSLAPGTRGQFF. The CDR3 nucleotides read TGCGCCAGCAGCTTGGCCCCCGGGACCCGTGGCCAGTTCTTC.

A word on this clonotype: Given a much more abundant clone one base away, this may be a read error. The conserved closing phenylalanine or tryptophan is absent in this CDR3, likely reflecting a read error. The CDR3 reads CASSLVPSGRGEQFS. CDR3 DNA: TGTGCCAGCAGCTTAGTGCCTAGCGGGAGGGGTGAGCAGTTCTCC. The rearrangement joins TRBV11-2 to TRBJ2-1; the match to TRBD2 covers 12 bases. V lost 1 base to trimming and J lost 9 bases; unmatched junction nucleotides: 4. The germline V gene has CDR1 SGHAT and CDR2 FQNNGV. This CDR3 comprises 15 residues.

This clonotype was recorded a few times. This chain connects TRBV15 to TRBJ2-1, with unresolved D. The length of the CDR3 is 13 residues. The ends were cut back, 4 bases at V and 12 bases at J, with 16 bases in the middle. The germline V gene encodes CDR1 LNHNV and CDR2 YYDKDF (reference sequence). The CDR3 DNA follows: TGTGCCACCAGCACCGAAAGGGCGAATTGGCAGTTCTTC. Translation: CATSTERANWQFF.

The table lists this clonotype with many counts. This sequence joins TRBV12-3 or TRBV12-4 and TRBJ1-2; D unresolved. The ends were cut back, 2 bases at V and 2 bases at J, with 6 bases in the middle. CDR3 length: 13 residues. DNA of the CDR3: TGTGCCAGCAGTTTATCCAGGAACTATGGCTACACCTTC. This gives the protein CASSLSRNYGYTF.

This clonotype was recorded many times. This sequence joins TRBV6-6 and TRBJ1-2; 7 positions match TRBD1. Per the germline V gene, CDR1 is MNHNY and CDR2 is SVGAGI (reference sequence). The CDR3 runs 12 residues. The ends lost 4 bases at V and 6 bases at J; junction bases unmatched: 2. The CDR3 sequence is CASSFGTDGYTF. CDR3 coding DNA: TGTGCCAGCAGTTTCGGGACAGATGGCTACACCTTC.

V and J are TRBV7-6 and TRBJ2-1; 7 nucleotides line up with TRBD2. J was trimmed by 0 bases and V by 7 bases; bases with no gene match: 9. CDR1 is SGHVS and CDR2 is FNYEAQ in the germline V gene. The CDR3 is 16 amino acids. This CDR3 reads CASTSLSGGSYNEQFF. For the CDR3, the DNA is TGTGCCAGCACTTCCTTATCGGGAGGCTCCTACAATGAGCAGTTCTTC.

This clonotype was found a few times. The rearrangement joins TRBV6-5 to TRBJ2-3; 8 bases line up with TRBD2. There are 15 residues in the CDR3. Losses at the gene ends were 5 bases for V and 4 bases for J; bases not matched to a gene: 8. Germline V gene sequence: CDR1 MNHEY, CDR2 SVGAGI. The CDR3 coding sequence is TGTGCCAGCAGTCCCCGGGGGGGAGAGGCAGATACGCAGTATTTT. It is translated as CASSPRGGEADTQYF.

This rearrangement joins TRBV5-1 to TRBJ1-1; TRBD1 might be the D (6 bases). V was trimmed by 3 bases and J by 3 bases, leaving 9 bases between them. CDR1 is SGHRS and CDR2 is YFSETQ in the germline V gene. The CDR3 spans 13 residues. Written as DNA, the CDR3 is TGCGCCAGCAGCTCGTCAGGGGACACTGAAGCTTTCTTT. Protein sequence: CASSSSGDTEAFF.

V gene TRBV14 combines with J gene TRBJ1-5; D remains ambiguous. The V end was cut by 4 bases, the J end by 8 bases, with 12 bases between. The V gene's germline CDR1 is SGHDN and CDR2 FVKESK. The CDR3 sequence is 13 residues long. DNA for the CDR3: TGTGCCAGCAGCCCCCAAATCGACGAGCCCCAGCATTTT. Translation: CASSPQIDEPQHF.

This clonotype was counted a few times. The rearrangement uses TRBV27 and TRBJ2-7; TRBD2 matches 10 bases. Unmatched junction bases numbered 11, after V lost 5 bases and J lost 4 bases. Germline V gives CDR1 MNHEY, CDR2 SMNVEV (reference sequence). The CDR3 spans 16 residues. Written as DNA, the CDR3 is TGTGCCAGCAGTCCCCGGAGCGGGAGGGTCGCTTACGAGCAGTACTTC. Its protein is CASSPRSGRVAYEQYF.

V gene TRBV18 combines with J gene TRBJ1-1; D might be TRBD1 (5 bases). This CDR3 region has 14 residues. Germline V lookup: CDR1 KGHSH, CDR2 LQKENI. V lost 3 bases, J lost 1 base, and 9 bases lay in between. CDR3 DNA sequence: TGTGCCAGCTCACCGGGACCAGGGAACACTGAAGCTTTCTTT. It encodes CASSPGPGNTEAFF.

This clonotype was recorded a few times. The chain uses TRBV7-2 and TRBJ2-3, with TRBD1 matching 10 bases. This CDR3 contains 18 residues. Trimming removed 5 bases from V and 0 bases from J; junction bases left unmatched: 11. Germline V gene data show CDR1 as SGHTA and CDR2 as FQGNSA. The CDR3 sequence: CASSRKSMGQGSTDTQYF. As DNA, the CDR3 is TGTGCCAGCAGCAGGAAAAGTATGGGACAGGGGAGCACAGATACGCAGTATTTT.

CDR3 in amino acids: CASSPRALAGVDTQYF. CDR3 bases: TGTGCCAGCAGCCCTCGGGCACTAGCGGGAGTAGATACGCAGTATTTT. This rearrangement joins TRBV11-2 to TRBJ2-3; TRBD2 agrees at 11 bases. Trimming at V came to 5 bases and at J to 5 bases, leaving 9 bases not matched to a gene. CDR3 length: 16 amino acids. CDR1 and CDR2 from the germline V gene are SGHAT and FQNNGV.

The chain joins TRBV5-1 to TRBJ2-5, with D maybe TRBD2 (5 bases). The CDR3 runs 13 residues. Trimming cost V 5 bases and J 1 base, with 9 bases left between them. Germline V CDR1 and CDR2: SGHRS, YFSETQ. CDR3 protein: CASRGAVQETQYF. In DNA, the CDR3 is TGCGCCAGCAGGGGAGCGGTCCAAGAGACCCAGTACTTC.

In its sample, this clonotype was seen a few times. V is TRBV12-3 or TRBV12-4 and J is TRBJ2-3, with TRBD1 identical over 9 bases. V trimming: 6 bases; J trimming: 3 bases; junction bases outside the gene matches: 4. CDR3 size: 14 residues. CDR3: CASRYDRGTDTQYF. In nucleotides, the CDR3 is TGTGCCAGCAGATACGACAGGGGGACAGATACGCAGTATTTT.

The gene calls are TRBV27 and TRBJ2-2; D is uncertain. CDR1 is MNHEY, CDR2 SMNVEV, per germline (reference sequence). The V and J ends lost 4 bases and 4 bases respectively, with 10 bases between them. The CDR3 is made up of 14 amino acids. The CDR3 DNA follows: TGTGCCAGCAGTTCCGTGAGGTTCACCGGGGAGCTGTTTTTT. It is translated as CASSSVRFTGELFF.

This clonotype occurred a few times. The chain combines TRBV28 with TRBJ2-7, with 8 bases aligning to TRBD1. Trimming took 4 bases from V and 4 from J; bases not matched to a gene: 9. Germline CDR1 is MDHEN and CDR2 is SYDVKM. The CDR3 is 15 residues long. CDR3 protein: CASSSPGQERYEQYF. The DNA for the CDR3 is TGTGCCAGCAGTTCCCCGGGACAGGAGCGATACGAGCAGTACTTC.

This chain links TRBV9 with TRBJ2-1; D not resolved. Germline V lookup: CDR1 SGDLS, CDR2 YYNGEE. The V end was cut by 0 bases, the J end by 6 bases, with 7 bases between. CDR3 length: 13 residues. The CDR3, as DNA: TGTGCCAGCAGCGTAGGGGCTCCCAATGAGCAGTTCTTC. It translates to CASSVGAPNEQFF.

This sequence joins TRBV5-1 and TRBJ1-1; D possibly corresponds to TRBD1 (5 bases). In germline, CDR1 is SGHRS, CDR2 YFSETQ. The ends were cut back, 6 bases at V and 3 bases at J, with 15 bases in the middle. This CDR3 region has 14 residues. In DNA form, the CDR3 reads TGCGCCAGCACCCGAGGGGAGGGGTACACTGAAGCTTTCTTT. This encodes CASTRGEGYTEAFF.

The sample holds many counts of this clonotype. The gene calls are TRBV27 and TRBJ2-7; D call uncertain. CDR3 size: 16 residues. Looked up from germline, CDR1 is MNHEY and CDR2 is SMNVEV (reference sequence). The V gene lost 2 bases and the J gene lost 0 bases, with 14 bases spanning the gap. Here the CDR3 DNA reads TGTGCCAGCAGTTTAAAGTGGGCTGGTAGCTCCTACGAGCAGTACTTC. Translating it yields CASSLKWAGSSYEQYF.

In this sample, this clonotype turned up a few times. The CDR3 DNA follows: TGTGCCAGCAGCGGATCCGGGACAGGGGTTATGACGAGCAATCAGCCCCAGCATTTT. Amino acids: CASSGSGTGVMTSNQPQHF. The V and J genes are TRBV7-8 and TRBJ1-5; 10 nucleotides align to TRBD1. Germline assignment: CDR1 SGHVS and CDR2 FQNEAQ. This CDR3 has 19 residues. Losses at the gene ends were 5 bases for V and 1 base for J; bases not matched to a gene: 14. The entire variable domain, with the rest obtained from reference TRBV7-8 and TRBJ1-5, is as follows: GAGVSQSPRYKVAKRGQDVALRCDPISGHVSLFWYQQALGQGPEFLTYFQNEAQLDKSGLPSDRFFAERPEGSVSTLKIQRTQQEDSAVYLCASSGSGTGVMTSNQPQHFGDGTRLSIL.

This clonotype has only a few counts. V usage is TRBV7-2 and J usage is TRBJ2-1; D is undetermined. V shed 1 base and J shed 7 bases, with 2 bases lying between them. Germline assignment: CDR1 SGHTA and CDR2 FQGNSA. The CDR3 is made up of 11 amino acids. The CDR3 here is CASSLENEQFF. CDR3 bases: TGTGCCAGCAGCTTAGAGAATGAGCAGTTCTTC.

The chain carries TRBV27 and TRBJ2-3; D not certain. The V end lost 8 bases, the J end lost 2 bases, and 8 bases lay between the germline ends. Germline CDR1 MNHEY, CDR2 SMNVEV (reference sequence). CDR3 length equals 12 residues. In DNA, the CDR3 is TGTGCCAGCGGCCCTTTCACAGATACGCAGTATTTT. It is translated as CASGPFTDTQYF.

This clonotype appeared a few times. V and J are TRBV28 and TRBJ2-7; TRBD1 agrees at 10 bases. Germline assignment: CDR1 MDHEN and CDR2 SYDVKM. CDR3 length equals 15 residues. V lost 2 bases to trimming and J lost 2 bases; unmatched junction nucleotides: 3. DNA for the CDR3: TGTGCCAGCAGTTTAGGGACAGGGGCAACCTACGAGCAGTACTTC. Translated: CASSLGTGATYEQYF.